This TCR beta chain was identified in a study of a mutant IDH1 vaccine in newly diagnosed glioma. Whole-study context: Pretreatment consisted of radiotherapy, temozolomide, or both, with most receiving both. Study results and caveats: Whatever changes occurred in top peripheral T cell clonotypes seemed unrelated to pseudoprogression. Most patients, 93.3%, showed vaccine-induced immune responses.

A word on this clone: Its antigen remains unidentified.

The assay was immunoSEQ multiplex PCR, and TCRdb's table has in-frame clones only and misses some. The table has 75,000 to 100,000 clones, about four fifths seen once. Regarding time point: baseline, week 1 (first vaccination visit). Sample treatment: pre-vaccination baseline after standard-of-care therapy. New IDH1-mutant, ATRX-lost WHO grade 3 or 4 astrocytomas occurred in donors. CDR1 and CDR2 from the germline V gene are SEHNR and FQNEAQ (reference sequence). CDR3 length: 16 amino acids. Trimming stripped 5 bases from V and 8 bases from J, with 21 bases between. This receptor was obtained from a man aged 35 to 55 with glioma. Some clones in this sample may be carry-over from other donors' samples. The sequencing here drew on PBMCs, taken from a glioma patient treated with radiotherapy, temozolomide or both. The chain carries TRBV7-9 and TRBJ2-2, with D perhaps given as TRBD1 or TRBD2 (5 bases each). The CDR3 bases are TGTGCCAGCAGCGCCCGGGACCCAACGGTTAAGGGGGAGCTGTTTTTT. It codes for CASSARDPTVKGELFF. Full variable domain (missing parts from reference TRBV7-9 and TRBJ2-2): DTGVSQNPRHKITKRGQNVTFRCDPISEHNRLYWYRQTLGQGPEFLTYFQNEAQLEKSRLLSDRFSAERPKGSFSTLEIQRTEQGDSAMYLCASSARDPTVKGELFFGEGSRLTVL.